This is a list of T cell receptor beta chains from one sample in a study of cytomegalovirus exposure and HLA in healthy donors. Profiling relied on immunoSEQ multiplex PCR, and the TCRdb table lists in-frame clones only, not all of them. This sample contains about 90,000 clones. The specimen was PBMCs. These receptors were obtained from a woman aged 25 to 39 in good health and CMV-seronegative. Each CDR3 is given with its conserved first and last residue. A D gene is named only where the DNA matches it firmly.

d_gene: NA
v_gene: TRBV7-9
j_gene: TRBJ1-4
CDR3nt: TGTGCCAGCAGCGCCACCTCCAGGGCTAATAGCGAAAAACTGTTTTTT
CDR3aa: CASSATSRANSEKLFF

d_gene: TRBD2
v_gene: TRBV27
j_gene: TRBJ2-3
CDR3nt: TGTGCCAGCAAGGAAACTAGCGCAGATACGCAGTATTTT
CDR3aa: CASKETSADTQYF

d_gene: NA
v_gene: TRBV7-3
j_gene: TRBJ2-1
CDR3nt: TGTGCCAGCAGCCCAGGGGCAGCGGGATCTCTCTACAATGAGCAGTTCTTC
CDR3aa: CASSPGAAGSLYNEQFF

d_gene: TRBD1
v_gene: TRBV28
j_gene: TRBJ2-2
CDR3nt: TGTGCCAGCAGCAATCGACAGGGGGCGGCCGGGGAGCTGTTTTTT
CDR3aa: CASSNRQGAAGELFF

d_gene: NA
v_gene: TRBV4-2
j_gene: TRBJ1-4
CDR3nt: TGTGCCAGCAGCCAACTGACAGAGTCCAATGAAAAACTGTTTTTT
CDR3aa: CASSQLTESNEKLFF

d_gene: NA
v_gene: TRBV5-1
j_gene: TRBJ2-3
CDR3nt: TGCGCCAGCAGCAATCCGCAGGGTGCGGCAGATACGCAGTATTTT
CDR3aa: CASSNPQGAADTQYF

d_gene: NA
v_gene: TRBV5-1
j_gene: TRBJ1-3
CDR3nt: TGCGCCAGCAGCTCAACCGGGACAGGAAACACCATATATTTT
CDR3aa: CASSSTGTGNTIYF

d_gene: NA
v_gene: TRBV5-4
j_gene: TRBJ2-6
CDR3nt: TGTGCCAGCAGCCTCCGGGGACTTCCAGTCTCTGGGGCCAACGTCCTGACTTTC
CDR3aa: CASSLRGLPVSGANVLTF

d_gene: NA
v_gene: TRBV6-1
j_gene: TRBJ1-2
CDR3nt: TGTGCCAGCAGTGGGGGGCCAGGGGTTGGCTACACCTTC
CDR3aa: CASSGGPGVGYTF

d_gene: NA
v_gene: TRBV25-1
j_gene: TRBJ2-7
CDR3nt: TGTGCCAGCAGCCAGGAAACCTACGAGCAGTACTTC
CDR3aa: CASSQETYEQYF

d_gene: TRBD1
v_gene: TRBV5-1
j_gene: TRBJ2-7
CDR3nt: TGCGCCAGCAGCTCCGCCGGGACAGCCTACTACGAGCAGTACTTC
CDR3aa: CASSSAGTAYYEQYF

d_gene: TRBD1
v_gene: TRBV11-2
j_gene: TRBJ2-1
CDR3nt: TGTGCCAGCAGCTTAGACAGGGGGCGGTCCAATGAGCAGTTCTTC
CDR3aa: CASSLDRGRSNEQFF

d_gene: NA
v_gene: TRBV2
j_gene: TRBJ2-7
CDR3nt: TGTGCCAGCAGCCAGGGCAAACACTACCTAGGGCAGTACTTC
CDR3aa: CASSQGKHYLGQYF

d_gene: NA
v_gene: TRBV2
j_gene: TRBJ1-2
CDR3nt: TGTGCCAGCAGTGACCAGGGGAACTATGGCTACACCTTC
CDR3aa: CASSDQGNYGYTF

d_gene: TRBD2
v_gene: TRBV11-2
j_gene: TRBJ2-3
CDR3nt: TGTGCCAGCAGCTTAGTAGCGGGAGGTTTCACAGATACGCAGTATTTT
CDR3aa: CASSLVAGGFTDTQYF

d_gene: NA
v_gene: TRBV27
j_gene: TRBJ2-3
CDR3nt: TGTGCCAGCAGTCCAGCGTCCTATTCTAGCACAGATACGCAGTATTTT
CDR3aa: CASSPASYSSTDTQYF

d_gene: TRBD1
v_gene: TRBV6-1
j_gene: TRBJ1-2
CDR3nt: TGTGCCAGTAGTTCAACCGGGACAGGGTACTATGGCTACACCTTC
CDR3aa: CASSSTGTGYYGYTF

d_gene: NA
v_gene: TRBV4-2
j_gene: TRBJ2-4
CDR3nt: TGTGCCAGCAGCCAAGATGAGCGACAAAACATTCAGTACTTC
CDR3aa: CASSQDERQNIQYF

d_gene: TRBD1
v_gene: TRBV5-1
j_gene: TRBJ1-1
CDR3nt: TGCGCCAGCAGCCCGGACAGGGCGAACACTGAAGCTTTCTTT
CDR3aa: CASSPDRANTEAFF

d_gene: TRBD2
v_gene: TRBV9
j_gene: TRBJ2-2
CDR3nt: TGTGCCAGCAGCGTAGCTAGGGGGACTAGCGGGGCCGGGGAGCTGTTTTTT
CDR3aa: CASSVARGTSGAGELFF

d_gene: NA
v_gene: TRBV7-9
j_gene: TRBJ1-5
CDR3nt: TGTGCCAGCAGCTTATCAACAGTTAATCAGCCCCAGCATTTT
CDR3aa: CASSLSTVNQPQHF

d_gene: TRBD2
v_gene: TRBV5-5
j_gene: TRBJ2-7
CDR3nt: TGTGCCAGCAGCTCAACCGGGACTAGCGGGAGTACGTACGAGCAGTACTTC
CDR3aa: CASSSTGTSGSTYEQYF

d_gene: TRBD1
v_gene: TRBV7-7
j_gene: TRBJ2-3
CDR3nt: TGTGCTAGCAGCTTAGGGACAGGGTGGGATACGCAGTATTTT
CDR3aa: CASSLGTGWDTQYF

d_gene: NA
v_gene: TRBV11-1
j_gene: TRBJ2-5
CDR3nt: TGTGCCAGCAGCTTACCCGGGGTAGAGACCCAGTACTTC
CDR3aa: CASSLPGVETQYF

d_gene: TRBD1
v_gene: TRBV28
j_gene: TRBJ2-1
CDR3nt: TGTGCCAGCAGTGGGACAGTACACAATGAGCAGTTCTTC
CDR3aa: CASSGTVHNEQFF

d_gene: NA
v_gene: TRBV29-1
j_gene: TRBJ1-1
CDR3nt: TGCAGCGCCGACAGATTTCGCATGAACACTGAAGCTTTCTTT
CDR3aa: CSADRFRMNTEAFF

d_gene: NA
v_gene: TRBV28
j_gene: TRBJ1-2
CDR3nt: TGTGCCAGCAGTTTCCCTTTCCAGGGAATCGGTGGCTACACCTTC
CDR3aa: CASSFPFQGIGGYTF

d_gene: NA
v_gene: TRBV6-5
j_gene: TRBJ2-7
CDR3nt: TGTGCCAGCAGTTACTCGACAGGCAGTCGATCCTACGAGCAGTACTTC
CDR3aa: CASSYSTGSRSYEQYF

d_gene: TRBD1
v_gene: TRBV5-1
j_gene: TRBJ2-7
CDR3nt: TGCGCCAGCAGCGTACTGCAGGGGGCATACGAGCAGTACTTC
CDR3aa: CASSVLQGAYEQYF

d_gene: NA
v_gene: TRBV4-1
j_gene: TRBJ1-5
CDR3nt: TGCGCCAGCAGCCCACCTGTTTCAGGGTTGGGGGGGCCCCAGCATTTT
CDR3aa: CASSPPVSGLGGPQHF

d_gene: NA
v_gene: TRBV29-1
j_gene: TRBJ2-3
CDR3nt: TGCAGCGTTGTTAGGACTAGCACAGATACGCAGTATTTT
CDR3aa: CSVVRTSTDTQYF

d_gene: TRBD1
v_gene: TRBV15
j_gene: TRBJ1-5
CDR3nt: TGTGCCACCAGCAGGGACAGGGTTCAGCCCCAGCATTTT
CDR3aa: CATSRDRVQPQHF

d_gene: NA
v_gene: TRBV6-6
j_gene: TRBJ1-2
CDR3nt: TGTGCCAGCAACCCCCTGGGCCTTTACGGCTACACCTTC
CDR3aa: CASNPLGLYGYTF

d_gene: NA
v_gene: TRBV28
j_gene: TRBJ1-3
CDR3nt: TGTGCCAGCAGTTACCACCCCGGGGGGCCTGGAAACACCATATATTTT
CDR3aa: CASSYHPGGPGNTIYF

d_gene: TRBD2
v_gene: TRBV2
j_gene: TRBJ2-1
CDR3nt: TGTGCCAGCAGTGAAAATAGCGGGGGGGCATACAATGAGCAGTTCTTC
CDR3aa: CASSENSGGAYNEQFF

d_gene: NA
v_gene: TRBV28
j_gene: TRBJ2-7
CDR3nt: TGTGCCAGCAGCCCAAGCGGGGGACAGGGCTCCTACGAGCAGTACTTC
CDR3aa: CASSPSGGQGSYEQYF

d_gene: TRBD2
v_gene: TRBV6-5
j_gene: TRBJ2-7
CDR3nt: TGTGCCAGCACCGCGCCTAGCGGGCCTACCTACGAGCAGTACTTC
CDR3aa: CASTAPSGPTYEQYF

d_gene: TRBD1
v_gene: TRBV5-6
j_gene: TRBJ2-1
CDR3nt: TGTGCCAGCACCTTACAGGGGGTGCAGTTCTTC
CDR3aa: CASTLQGVQFF

d_gene: NA
v_gene: TRBV20-1
j_gene: TRBJ2-7
CDR3nt: TGCAGTGCCCTCGGAGGGTACGAGCAGTACTTC
CDR3aa: CSALGGYEQYF

d_gene: TRBD1
v_gene: TRBV28
j_gene: TRBJ2-7
CDR3nt: TGCGCCAGCAATACCCCGGGACAGGCCCCCTACGAGCAGTACTTC
CDR3aa: CASNTPGQAPYEQYF

d_gene: NA
v_gene: TRBV7-9
j_gene: TRBJ2-3
CDR3nt: TGTGCCAGCAGCTCCGGACAGTACACAGATACGCAGTATTTT
CDR3aa: CASSSGQYTDTQYF

d_gene: NA
v_gene: TRBV5-8
j_gene: TRBJ1-1
CDR3nt: TGTGCCAGCAGCTTACAGAGGAACACTGAAGCTTTCTTT
CDR3aa: CASSLQRNTEAFF

d_gene: NA
v_gene: TRBV28
j_gene: TRBJ1-4
CDR3nt: TGTGCCAGCAGTTTACCCAGAACGGGGGGCGGGAGACTGTTTTTT
CDR3aa: CASSLPRTGGGRLFF

d_gene: TRBD2
v_gene: TRBV4-1
j_gene: TRBJ2-7
CDR3nt: TGCGCCAGCAGCCCCACCCCCCCGGGATTTCAGCCTAGCGGGGGCCCCTCCTACGAGCAGTACTTC
CDR3aa: CASSPTPPGFQPSGGPSYEQYF

d_gene: NA
v_gene: TRBV9
j_gene: TRBJ2-3
CDR3nt: TGTGCCAGCAGCGCCAGCGGACCGGGAGATACGCAGTATTTT
CDR3aa: CASSASGPGDTQYF

d_gene: TRBD1
v_gene: TRBV7-9
j_gene: TRBJ2-5
CDR3nt: TGTGCCAGCAGCACTACGACAGGGGGCGATCAAGAGACCCAGTACTTC
CDR3aa: CASSTTTGGDQETQYF

d_gene: TRBD1
v_gene: TRBV18
j_gene: TRBJ2-2
CDR3nt: TGTGCCAGCTCACTGCGGACAGGGGACACCGGGGAGCTGTTTTTT
CDR3aa: CASSLRTGDTGELFF

d_gene: NA
v_gene: TRBV7-2
j_gene: TRBJ1-5
CDR3nt: TGTGCCAGCAGCAGAACCCCCCACAGGGACGAGGATCAGCCCCAGCATTTT
CDR3aa: CASSRTPHRDEDQPQHF

d_gene: NA
v_gene: TRBV25-1
j_gene: TRBJ1-1
CDR3nt: TGTGCCAGCAGTGCCGACAAGACCACTGAAGCTTTCTTT
CDR3aa: CASSADKTTEAFF

d_gene: NA
v_gene: TRBV7-9
j_gene: TRBJ1-2
CDR3nt: TGTGCCAGCAGCTTAATGCGTGAGTCCCATGGCTACACCTTC
CDR3aa: CASSLMRESHGYTF

d_gene: TRBD1
v_gene: TRBV6-1
j_gene: TRBJ1-5
CDR3nt: TGTGCCAGCTCCAATCCGGGACAGGCGAATCAGCCCCAGCATTTT
CDR3aa: CASSNPGQANQPQHF

d_gene: NA
v_gene: TRBV10-3
j_gene: TRBJ1-1
CDR3nt: TGTGCCATCAGTTGGACAGCCTTGAACACTGAAGCTTTCTTT
CDR3aa: CAISWTALNTEAFF

d_gene: NA
v_gene: TRBV30
j_gene: TRBJ2-4
CDR3nt: TGTGCCTGGAGTTGGGGGGTGGAGGGAAACATTCAGTACTTC
CDR3aa: CAWSWGVEGNIQYF

d_gene: NA
v_gene: TRBV28
j_gene: TRBJ2-7
CDR3nt: TGTGCCAGCAGTTTCTTGACAGGTCTGGGCTACGAGCAGTACTTC
CDR3aa: CASSFLTGLGYEQYF